Listed below are T cell receptor beta chains from one sample, sequenced in a study of radiation and T cells in renal cell carcinoma. Generated by immunoSEQ multiplex PCR, the TCRdb table keeps only in-frame clones and is missing some. In the table there are around 180,000 clones, around 89% of which are singletons. Material: blood, obtained from a patient whose treatment included radiotherapy and nephrectomy. These receptors were obtained from a woman in her 50s with renal cell carcinoma. The CDR3 runs from the conserved cysteine through the conserved F or W.

TRBV19	CASARGRPDTQYF
TRBV29-1	CSVLAGNTIYF
TRBV5-1	CASSLGPDIIFGYTF
TRBV13	CASSSWKDSSNEKLFF
TRBV6-1	CASSEQGMGEQFF
TRBV7-2	CASSPDRGSQETQYF
TRBV29-1	CSARDIGNEQFF
TRBV29-1	CSVGDRVEGYTF
TRBV9	CASSVADDIQYF
TRBV7-2	CASSPGQGPSPLHF
TRBV7-3	CASSLSGNNYGYTF
TRBV25-1	CARNNSQGVGTYNSPLHF
TRBV9	CASSVTGTSGITDTQYF
TRBV4-1	CASSQGLLNTEAFF
TRBV6-1	CATAILGDLHQPQHF
TRBV28	CASSLRPGTGIHEQYF
TRBV18	CASSPPGQGRVEQYF
TRBV30	CAWSVLGAMENIQYF